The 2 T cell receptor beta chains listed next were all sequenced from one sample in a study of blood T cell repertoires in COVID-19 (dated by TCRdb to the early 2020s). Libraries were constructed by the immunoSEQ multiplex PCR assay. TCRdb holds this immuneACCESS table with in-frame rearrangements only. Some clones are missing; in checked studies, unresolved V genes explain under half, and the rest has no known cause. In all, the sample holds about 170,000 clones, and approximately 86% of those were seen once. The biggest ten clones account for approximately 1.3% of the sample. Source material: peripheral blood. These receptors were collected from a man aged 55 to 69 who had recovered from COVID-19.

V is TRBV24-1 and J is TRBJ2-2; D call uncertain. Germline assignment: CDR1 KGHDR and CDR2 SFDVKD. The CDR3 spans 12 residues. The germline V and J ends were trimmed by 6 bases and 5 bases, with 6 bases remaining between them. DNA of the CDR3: TGTGCCACCAGTCGCGAGACCGGGGAGCTGTTTTTT. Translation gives CATSRETGELFF.

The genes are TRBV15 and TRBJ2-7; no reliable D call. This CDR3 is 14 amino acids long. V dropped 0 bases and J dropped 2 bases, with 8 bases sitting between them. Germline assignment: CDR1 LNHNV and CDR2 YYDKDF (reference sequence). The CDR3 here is CATSRDSVTYEQYF. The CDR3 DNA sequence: TGTGCCACCAGCAGAGATTCAGTGACCTACGAGCAGTACTTC.